The present entry profiles one TCR beta chain with its context. Its cognate antigen is unknown. Other DNA sequences in the sample encode the same CDR3. CDR3 length: 15 residues. J was trimmed by 2 bases and V by 2 bases; bases with no gene match: 5. Germline-derived CDR1 and CDR2 are MNHEY and SVGAGI. The data stem from a study of OX40 agonist ivuxolimab in advanced cancers. Study overall: Partial responses were seen in three patients, one with hepatocellular carcinoma and two with cutaneous melanoma. The study's findings and limits: Expanded peripheral T cell antigen specificity was not determined.

This table comes from immunoSEQ multiplex PCR, and its TCRdb copy is limited to in-frame clones, with some not included. The sample lists around 60,000 clones, 89% occurring once. The receptor was derived from an adult with an advanced solid tumor such as melanoma, head and neck, liver or kidney cancer. The V call is TRBV6-5, the J call TRBJ2-7, with 8 bases that match TRBD2. Sequenced here: CD4+ or CD8+ T cells sorted from blood, sampled in a trial of the OX40 agonist ivuxolimab. CDR3 residues: CASSYEAGATYEQYF. The CDR3 nucleotides are TGTGCCAGCAGTTACGAAGCGGGGGCTACCTACGAGCAGTACTTC.